The present TCR beta chain was sequenced within a study of tumor-infiltrating lymphocytes in localized non-small cell lung cancer. This clone was observed a single time. Assay: immunoSEQ multiplex PCR; the TCRdb copy retains only in-frame clones and omits some. The sample has 21,000 or so clones, around 78% seen once. This clonotype was obtained from a human donor with non-small cell lung cancer. The sequenced sample consisted of lung tumor tissue.

CDR3 bases: TGCGCCAGCAGCCCCTCGATCAGTAACACTGAAGCTTTCTTT. Residues: CASSPSISNTEAFF. This rearrangement joins TRBV4-3 to TRBJ1-1, with D hard to call. The germline gives CDR1 LGHNA, CDR2 YSLEER. The CDR3 runs to 14 residues. V was shortened by 4 bases and J by 2 bases, with 11 bases between the two germline ends.